This T cell receptor (beta chain) was sequenced in a study of shared T cell receptors in the human thymus. The assay was immunoSEQ multiplex PCR, and TCRdb's table has in-frame clones only and misses some. The data show 55,000 to 75,000 clones, about 95% seen once. V was trimmed by 5 bases and J by 0 bases, leaving 10 bases between them. Germline CDR1 is SEHNR and CDR2 is FQNEAQ (reference sequence). The CDR3 runs 14 residues. The chain recombines TRBV7-9 with TRBJ1-1, with no clear D. Sequenced sample: thymocytes. The receptor was isolated from a human donor. Here the CDR3 DNA reads TGTGCCAGCAGCCCAAGGTGGTTGAACACTGAAGCTTTCTTT. Translated: CASSPRWLNTEAFF.